The entry below gives a single T cell receptor beta chain sequence along with its context. Its target is not known. The sample comes from a study of cytomegalovirus exposure and HLA in healthy donors. With 60 Vbeta and 13 Jbeta primers, the PCR was carried out. The table came from immunoSEQ multiplex PCR; TCRdb's copy has only in-frame clones and leaves some out. The data contain approximately 140,000 clones, around 72% of them singletons. Trimming removed 6 bases from V and 0 bases from J; junction bases left unmatched: 10. CDR3 length equals 15 residues. The germline V gene has CDR1 SQVTM and CDR2 ANQGSEA. Study outcomes and limitations: Later analysis identified a missense DCLRE1C variant that was linked to TCR beta V- and J-gene trimming.

This chain links TRBV29-1 with TRBJ1-1; 7 nucleotides agree with TRBD1. This TCR came from a human donor in good health. Sequenced: PBMCs. The CDR3, as DNA: TGCAGCGTCCGCAGGGACAGCGCAATGAACACTGAAGCTTTCTTT. Translating it yields CSVRRDSAMNTEAFF. Full variable domain (remainder filled in from reference TRBV29-1 and TRBJ1-1): SAVISQKPSRDICQRGTSLTIQCQVDSQVTMMFWYRQQPGQSLTLIATANQGSEATYESGFVIDKFPISRPNLTFSTLTVSNMSPEDSSIYLCSVRRDSAMNTEAFFGQGTRLTVV.